This T cell receptor (beta chain) was profiled in a study of vaccination effects on CD4 cells after COVID-19. At the end of around eleven days of culture, CD4+ T cells were isolated. BNT162b2 vaccine or mRNA-1273 vaccine was given to participants in two doses. Remarks on this clone: The antigen is not known.

The CDR3 is 15 amino acids. Trimming cost V 0 bases and J 0 bases, with 6 bases left between them. Looked up from germline, CDR1 is MNHEY and CDR2 is SVGAGI. The repertoire was sequenced with immunoSEQ multiplex PCR; TCRdb's copy has only in-frame clones and lacks some. The data hold 40,000 to 50,000 clones, with approximately 70% observed a single time. The sequences come from CD4+ T cells from PBMCs cultured without peptide, collected after COVID-19 vaccination. This TCR derives from a human donor who received a COVID-19 vaccine. The chain uses TRBV6-5 and TRBJ1-3; TRBD1 might be the D (6 bases). Here the CDR3 reads CASSYSTGSGNTIYF. The CDR3 nucleotides are TGTGCCAGCAGTTACTCGACAGGCTCTGGAAACACCATATATTTT.